This T cell receptor (beta chain) was retrieved from a study of T cells in Graves' hyperthyroidism and ophthalmopathy. Ten or more counts support this clonotype. From RNA transcripts, TCR beta CDR3 regions were amplified. Carried out on the TCR CDR3, a first-round RT-PCR used the HTBI primer set. Each CDR3 protein is one row after TCRdb ran MiXCR on the multiplex PCR reads. Of nearly 600,000 distinct CDR3 sequences in the sample, approximately 15% were seen once. Germline V gives CDR1 DFQATT, CDR2 SNEGSKA (reference sequence). This CDR3 is built from 14 residues. The V end was cut by 2 bases, the J end by 5 bases, with 13 bases between.

The V call is TRBV20-1, the J call TRBJ2-1; D gene unclear. Sequencing was carried out using blood. The TCR originated in a woman aged 18-35 years with Graves' ophthalmopathy. CDR3 sequence: CSARQATHDNEQFF. CDR3 DNA: TGCAGTGCTAGACAGGCCACCCACGACAATGAGCAGTTCTTC.